The clone carrying this TCR beta chain was found many times. The sample belongs to a study of blood T cells in healthy people across ages. Alongside a J-beta primer mix, a sample-barcoded 5' primer served in a second PCR lasting roughly 6 to 11 cycles. TCRdb re-called the 5' RACE reads through MiXCR, storing one row per CDR3 protein. Counted here are around 900,000 distinct CDR3 sequences, about 28% occurring once; the ten biggest clones make up 15% to 20%. This CDR3 has 16 amino acids. V dropped 3 bases and J dropped 7 bases, with 16 bases sitting between them. The receptor was derived from a woman older than 75 in good health. The specimen was blood. This sequence joins TRBV12-3 or TRBV12-4 and TRBJ1-6, with D tentatively TRBD1 (6 bases). CDR3 DNA: TGTGCCAGCAGTTTTACGCAGGGGATTCCCAATTCACCCCTCCACTTT. It translates to CASSFTQGIPNSPLHF.